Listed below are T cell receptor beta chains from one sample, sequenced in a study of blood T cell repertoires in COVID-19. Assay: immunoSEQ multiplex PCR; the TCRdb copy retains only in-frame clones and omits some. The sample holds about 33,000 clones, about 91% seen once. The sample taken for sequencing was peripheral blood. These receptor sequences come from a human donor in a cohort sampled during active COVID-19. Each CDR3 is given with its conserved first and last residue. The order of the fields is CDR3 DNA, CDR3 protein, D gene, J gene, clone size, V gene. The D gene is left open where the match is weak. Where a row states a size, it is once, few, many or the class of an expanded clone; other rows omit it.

TGTGCCAGCAGCCCCAGCGGGACCTACGAGCAGTACTTC | CASSPSGTYEQYF | TRBD2 | TRBJ2-7 | . | TRBV7-9
TGTGCCAGCAGTTTACGGGGTGAGCAGTTCTTC | CASSLRGEQFF | . | TRBJ2-1 | . | TRBV27
TGTGCCAGCAGCCGGGACAGCCCCTACGAGCAGTACTTC | CASSRDSPYEQYF | TRBD1 | TRBJ2-7 | . | TRBV5-4
TGCAGTGCTAGGAATGAGGAAAAACTGTTTTTT | CSARNEEKLFF | . | TRBJ1-4 | . | TRBV20-1
TGTGCCAGCAGCTTGAATGAGTACGAGCAGTACTTC | CASSLNEYEQYF | . | TRBJ2-7 | . | TRBV5-6
TGTGCCACGAGAGGGACAGTGAACACCGGGGAGCTGTTTTTT | CATRGTVNTGELFF | TRBD1 | TRBJ2-2 | . | TRBV18
TGTGCCAGCAGCTTAAGCGTAGGGGGTTCACCCCTCCACTTT | CASSLSVGGSPLHF | . | TRBJ1-6 | few | TRBV7-9
TGTGCCAGCAGTTACTACACAGGTCCTGGGGAAAAACTGTTTTTT | CASSYYTGPGEKLFF | . | TRBJ1-4 | few | TRBV6-2/TRBV6-3
TGTGCCAGCAGCCATAAGTCCAGCGGGGTGCCTTCGTTGAATGAGCAGTTCTTC | CASSHKSSGVPSLNEQFF | TRBD2 | TRBJ2-1 | . | TRBV7-9
TGTGCCAGCAGCGGGGGACCCTACAATGAGCAGTTCTTC | CASSGGPYNEQFF | . | TRBJ2-1 | . | TRBV6-5
TGTGCCAGCAGCTTAGCAGGGGACAGGGCCACAGATACGCAGTATTTT | CASSLAGDRATDTQYF | TRBD1 | TRBJ2-3 | . | TRBV7-9
TGTGCCACCAGCAAGGGGCATGAAGATACGCAGTATTTT | CATSKGHEDTQYF | . | TRBJ2-3 | . | TRBV15
TGTGCCAGCCCTCGACAGGGTCCGGTCAGCAATCAGCCCCAGCATTTT | CASPRQGPVSNQPQHF | TRBD1 | TRBJ1-5 | . | TRBV2
TGCGCCAGCAGCATCGGACAAGACTACGAGCAGTACTTC | CASSIGQDYEQYF | . | TRBJ2-7 | . | TRBV5-1
TGTGCCAGCAGCCTGCGTAGTAGCACAGATACGCAGTATTTT | CASSLRSSTDTQYF | . | TRBJ2-3 | once | TRBV6-5
TGTGCCAGCGCCCAACAGGGGGAAGGGGATACGCAGTATTTT | CASAQQGEGDTQYF | TRBD1 | TRBJ2-3 | . | TRBV3-1/TRBV3-2
TGTGCCAGCAGCCAAGAGGTTTTAGTAGCGGGAGGGGGGCCCACCACAGATACGCAGTATTTT | CASSQEVLVAGGGPTTDTQYF | TRBD2 | TRBJ2-3 | . | TRBV4-2
TGTGCCAGCAGTGACAGGGATTGGAACGAGCAGTACTTC | CASSDRDWNEQYF | TRBD1 | TRBJ2-7 | once | TRBV4-2
TGCGCCAGCAGCGGACAGATGTTGGGGCAAAACATTCAGTACTTC | CASSGQMLGQNIQYF | . | TRBJ2-4 | . | TRBV5-1
TGTGCCAGCGGTTCCTGGGGGGAGGGTGAAAAACTGTTTTTT | CASGSWGEGEKLFF | . | TRBJ1-4 | . | TRBV28
TGTGCCAGCAGTTATGGGGGGACAGGGGGTAATGAGCAGTTCTTC | CASSYGGTGGNEQFF | TRBD1 | TRBJ2-1 | . | TRBV6-2/TRBV6-3
TGTGCCAGCAGTCCACCTTCGGGATTCTACGAGCAGTACTTC | CASSPPSGFYEQYF | . | TRBJ2-7 | . | TRBV28
TGTGCCACTTCTGGGGGAGGTTCCCGCACAGATACGCAGTATTTT | CATSGGGSRTDTQYF | . | TRBJ2-3 | . | TRBV19
TGTGCCAGCAGTTCGACATCAGATACGCAGTATTTT | CASSSTSDTQYF | . | TRBJ2-3 | . | TRBV7-2
TGCGCCAGCTCGGGACAGGGAATGAAAGAGACCCAGTACTTC | CASSGQGMKETQYF | TRBD1 | TRBJ2-5 | . | TRBV5-1
TGTGCCAGCAGCCCTCTAACGGACGAGCAGTACTTC | CASSPLTDEQYF | . | TRBJ2-7 | . | TRBV7-9
TGTGCCAGCAGCGACAGGGGAGCTTTCTTT | CASSDRGAFF | TRBD1 | TRBJ1-1 | once | TRBV7-2
TGCGCCAGCAGCCTTACTAGCGGGGGTTCCTACAATGAGCAGTTCTTC | CASSLTSGGSYNEQFF | TRBD2 | TRBJ2-1 | . | TRBV5-1
TGTGCCAGCTCACCAAGGGGCGGGGAACAAGAGACCCAGTACTTC | CASSPRGGEQETQYF | . | TRBJ2-5 | . | TRBV18
TGTGCCATCAGTGACTATGAGCAGTTCTTC | CAISDYEQFF | . | TRBJ2-1 | . | TRBV10-3
TGTGCCAGCTCACCACCCAAGCGGGAGATGTCGGATACGCAGTATTTT | CASSPPKREMSDTQYF | TRBD2 | TRBJ2-3 | . | TRBV18
TGTGCCAGCAGGGCCGTCGGAGGGAATCTGTACTTC | CASRAVGGNLYF | . | TRBJ2-7 | once | TRBV11-1
TGTGCCAGCAGTTTGGGACAGGGCTATGGCTACACCTTC | CASSLGQGYGYTF | TRBD1 | TRBJ1-2 | . | TRBV27
TGTGCCAGCAGTGTTGGGGAGTGGGCTGAAGCTTTCTTT | CASSVGEWAEAFF | . | TRBJ1-1 | . | TRBV28
TGTGCCGGAGCAGGGACAGAATACGAGCAGTACTTC | CAGAGTEYEQYF | TRBD1 | TRBJ2-7 | . | TRBV6-5
TGTGCCACCGTCGGGACAGGGCGTGAAAAACTGTTTTTT | CATVGTGREKLFF | TRBD1 | TRBJ1-4 | . | TRBV28